The source of this TCR beta chain is a study of identical twins. Whole-study results and caveats: In beta out-of-frame sequences, the excess sharing between twins was weaker. Not following the same donors, the study drew its conclusions from cross-sectional statistical analysis. It was possible that invariant MAIT and iNKT cells partly confounded the zero-insertion analyses.

From germline, CDR1 is DFQATT and CDR2 SNEGSKA (reference sequence). The V end lost 4 bases, the J end lost 1 base, and 8 bases lay between the germline ends. The CDR3 length is 12 residues. Remarks on this clonotype: The antigen is not known.

TCRdb called the 5' RACE reads again in MiXCR, with one record for every CDR3 protein. The repertoire holds hundreds of thousands of distinct CDR3 sequences, 7% to 7.5% seen once, with approximately 1.5% in the top ten. These same records also appear under a second study, on yellow fever vaccine responses in identical twins.

The specimen sequenced was PBMCs. The chain recombines TRBV20-1 with TRBJ2-7; tentatively, D is TRBD1 or TRBD2 (6 bases each). This clonotype was obtained from a woman under 30 in good health. DNA for the CDR3: TGCAGTGCTACGGGGGCGTCCTACGAGCAGTACTTC. It translates to CSATGASYEQYF.